The 5 T cell receptor beta chains below all came from one sample that was sequenced in a study of post-analysis software for immune sequencing data. Points from the study as a whole: Patients had higher frequencies than controls of a few TRBV segments, including TRBV5-6, TRBV5-1 and TRBV20-1.

What these receptors recognize is not known. Prepared libraries of TCR beta cDNA carried unique molecular identifiers. TCRdb reanalysed the PCR reads using MiXCR and keeps one entry per CDR3 protein. The sample lists about 810,000 distinct CDR3 sequences, around 50% occurring once. Material: blood. These receptors originate from a girl aged 10 to 17 with multiple sclerosis.

This clonotype has only a few counts. The V and J genes are TRBV5-1 and TRBJ2-3, with D perhaps matching TRBD2 (6 bases). Trimming took off 4 bases at V and 2 bases at J, with 11 bases between the two ends. CDR1 is SGHRS and CDR2 is YFSETQ in the germline V gene. There are 14 residues in the CDR3. The CDR3 reads CASSVRDSTDTQYF. The CDR3 bases are TGCGCCAGCAGCGTCCGGGACTCCACAGATACGCAGTATTTT. Based on the CDR3 plus reference TRBV5-1 and TRBJ2-3, the full variable domain is KAGVTQTPRYLIKTRGQQVTLSCSPISGHRSVSWYQQTPGQGLQFLFEYFSETQRNKGNFPGRFSGRQFSNSRSEMNVSTLELGDSALYLCASSVRDSTDTQYFGPGTRLTVL.

V usage is TRBV12-3 or TRBV12-4 and J usage is TRBJ2-4; 10 bases are a match to TRBD1. The J call may be faulty, since TRBJ2-7 better matches the DNA end. CDR3 length: 14 amino acids. CDR3: CASSRGTGVYEQYF. CDR3 coding DNA: TGTGCCAGCAGCCGCGGGACAGGGGTTTACGAGCAGTACTTC.

The V and J genes are TRBV5-1 and TRBJ2-3; TRBD2 agrees at 9 bases. V gave up 0 bases and J gave up 4 bases; unmatched junction bases: 0. The CDR3 is 14 amino acids. Looked up from germline, CDR1 is SGHRS and CDR2 is YFSETQ. As DNA, the CDR3 is TGCGCCAGCAGCTTGGGACTAGCGGCAGATACGCAGTATTTT. Its protein is CASSLGLAADTQYF.

This clonotype was counted a single time. The chain links TRBV7-2 to TRBJ2-3; 8 bases map to TRBD2. The V and J ends lost 5 bases and 4 bases, in that order; junction bases with no gene match: 8. CDR3 length: 15 residues. Germline CDR1 and CDR2: SGHTA and FQGNSA. CDR3 amino acids: CASSPSGGRADTQYF. The CDR3, as DNA: TGTGCCAGCAGCCCGAGCGGGGGACGGGCAGATACGCAGTATTTT.

The rearrangement links TRBV20-1 to TRBJ1-5; 9 bases line up with TRBD1. The CDR3 has 14 amino acids. The junction had 8 bases not matched to a gene; V was cut back by 6 bases and J by 5 bases. CDR1 is DFQATT, CDR2 SNEGSKA, per germline (reference sequence). CDR3: CSALPGQGDQPQHF. The CDR3 bases are TGCAGTGCACTGCCGGGACAGGGAGATCAGCCCCAGCATTTT.